A selection of T cell receptor beta chains follows, all from one sample in a study of technical replicates of blood from a few donors. Profiling relied on immunoSEQ multiplex PCR, and the TCRdb table lists in-frame clones only, not all of them. Of tens of thousands of clones detected, around nine tenths appear once; the ten largest clones hold 0.27%. What was sequenced was T cells isolated from PBMCs. The receptor set was obtained from a human donor in good health. Each CDR3 is given with its conserved first and last residue. A D gene is named only where the DNA matches it firmly. The size entry is marked missing in some rows and otherwise reads once, few, many or a size class.

V	D	size	J	DNA	CDR3
TRBV5-4	NA	NA	TRBJ1-3	TGTGCCAGCAGCTTGTCTCCTTTCTCTGGAAACACCATATATTTT	CASSLSPFSGNTIYF
TRBV28	TRBD1	NA	TRBJ1-1	TGTGCCAGCAGTTTGAAGGGGGCGGCCATGAACACTGAAGCTTTCTTT	CASSLKGAAMNTEAFF
TRBV2	NA	NA	TRBJ1-5	TGTGCCAGCGTAAAGGACGGGGACAATCAGCCCCAGCATTTT	CASVKDGDNQPQHF
TRBV4-1	TRBD2	NA	TRBJ2-1	TGCGCCAGCAGCCACCCTTCAGCGGGGGGGTACAATGAGCAGTTCTTC	CASSHPSAGGYNEQFF
TRBV10-1	TRBD2	NA	TRBJ2-3	TGCGCCAGCAGTGAGGGCGGGGGGGCCACAGATACGCAGTATTTT	CASSEGGGATDTQYF
TRBV9	TRBD2	once	TRBJ2-2	TGTGCCAGCAAAAGTGGACTAGCGGAGACCCGCGCCGGGGAGCTGTTTTTT	CASKSGLAETRAGELFF
TRBV5-4	TRBD1	once	TRBJ2-5	TGTGCCAGCAGCTTGGTACAGGGGGCTCGAGAGACCCAGTACTTC	CASSLVQGARETQYF
TRBV27	NA	NA	TRBJ2-5	TGTGCCAGCGGTTCAGGGGTTGAGACCCAGTACTTC	CASGSGVETQYF
TRBV7-9	TRBD1	NA	TRBJ2-4	TGTGCCAGCAGCTTAGCCGACAGGGTGTGGAACTTC	CASSLADRVWNF
TRBV4-1	NA	NA	TRBJ1-5	TGCGCCAGCAGCCAAGCAGGGGCAGCGGGGGCCAATCAGCCCCAGCATTTT	CASSQAGAAGANQPQHF
TRBV28	TRBD1	NA	TRBJ1-2	TGTGCCAGCAGCCCTCCACGACAGGGGCGTCTAAGCTTC	CASSPPRQGRLSF
TRBV6-6	NA	NA	TRBJ1-4	TGTGCCAGCAGTTACCAGGGGAGGGATGAAAAACTGTTTTTT	CASSYQGRDEKLFF
TRBV30	NA	NA	TRBJ2-1	TGTGCCTGGAGTGCGACCTCCCCCAGAGGGCAGTTCTTC	CAWSATSPRGQFF
TRBV29-1	TRBD1	NA	TRBJ2-1	TGCAGCGTTTTCGGACAGGGGGTGGACGAGCAGTTCTTC	CSVFGQGVDEQFF
TRBV19	TRBD1	few	TRBJ1-1	TGTGCCAGTAGTATACAGGGGGGATCTGAAGCTTTCTTT	CASSIQGGSEAFF
TRBV9	TRBD2	NA	TRBJ2-7	TGTGCCAGCAGCGCCTCCGGCGGGGGGTGGGCGGACGAGCAGTACTTC	CASSASGGGWADEQYF
TRBV10-1	TRBD2	NA	TRBJ2-7	TGCGCCAGCAGTGAGTCGACTGAACCGGGACTAGCGGGTTACGAGCAGTACTTC	CASSESTEPGLAGYEQYF
TRBV14	TRBD1	few	TRBJ1-1	TGTGCCAGCAGCCAGAACTTAAGGGACAGGTCCTTT	CASSQNLRDRSF
TRBV28	TRBD1	NA	TRBJ1-4	TGTGCCGCAGGGGGTTCGTTTGAAAAACTGTTTTTT	CAAGGSFEKLFF
TRBV18	NA	NA	TRBJ1-2	TGTGCCAGCTCAACAACGCGGGACTATGGCTACACCTTC	CASSTTRDYGYTF
TRBV6-1	TRBD1	NA	TRBJ1-5	TGTGCCAGCAGTGCCCCCATCTATCGGACAGGTTCTCATCAGCCCCAGCATTTT	CASSAPIYRTGSHQPQHF
TRBV11-2	NA	NA	TRBJ2-7	TGTGCCAGCAGCTTAGGGACACGGGAGACATCCTACGAGCAGTACTTC	CASSLGTRETSYEQYF
TRBV5-1	NA	NA	TRBJ2-7	TGCGCCAGCCGAGTCGGGGACTCGCAATACGAGCAGTACTTC	CASRVGDSQYEQYF
TRBV7-2	NA	once	TRBJ2-1	TGTGCCAGCAGCTTATCACTAGCCCCCAATGAGCAGTTCTTC	CASSLSLAPNEQFF
TRBV2	TRBD2	few	TRBJ2-1	TGTGCCAGCAGTGCGGGCGGGAGGGCCCCGGGCAATGAGCAGTTCTTC	CASSAGGRAPGNEQFF
TRBV5-1	TRBD1	NA	TRBJ1-4	TGCGCCAGCAGGGCGACAGGGACGGCGCGCGGTCGGGAAAAACTGTTTTTT	CASRATGTARGREKLFF
TRBV7-2	TRBD2	NA	TRBJ2-5	TGTGCCAGCAGCTTAGGAGGCGGGAGTGGGGAGACCCAGTACTTC	CASSLGGGSGETQYF
TRBV7-9	TRBD2	NA	TRBJ2-3	TGTGCCAGCAGCTCGGGCCCAACTAGCGGGAGCAGCTCAGATACGCAGTATTTT	CASSSGPTSGSSSDTQYF
TRBV11-2	NA	NA	TRBJ2-7	TGTGCCAGCAGCTTAGAGCCGCGAGGGGAGCAGTACTTC	CASSLEPRGEQYF
TRBV6-1	TRBD1	few	TRBJ1-2	TGTGCCAGCAGTACCATAACAGGGGGCGACTATGGCTACACCTTC	CASSTITGGDYGYTF
TRBV6-5	NA	NA	TRBJ1-4	TGTGCCAGCAGTTCTCCCCTAGATGAAAAACTGTTTTTT	CASSSPLDEKLFF
TRBV4-2	TRBD1	few	TRBJ1-4	TGTGCCAGCAGCCCGCAGGGGACAGCCATTAATGAAAAACTGTTTTTT	CASSPQGTAINEKLFF
TRBV7-8	TRBD1	once	TRBJ1-2	TGTGCCAGCAGCTTAATTTCGTCGGCAGGGGGCGGCTATGGCTACACCTTC	CASSLISSAGGGYGYTF
TRBV18	NA	NA	TRBJ1-1	TGTGCCAGCTCACCCCCCAGCGGAGAGACCCAAGCTTTCTTT	CASSPPSGETQAFF
TRBV21-1	NA	NA	TRBJ2-7	TGTGCCAGCAGCCCTTTCCAGGGACTAGCGGGAGCTTACGAGCAGTACTTC	CASSPFQGLAGAYEQYF
TRBV9	TRBD2	NA	TRBJ2-3	TGTGCCAGCAGCGGCGGGGGTCCATCACTCGGAGGAACGCAGTATTTT	CASSGGGPSLGGTQYF
TRBV7-6	TRBD1	NA	TRBJ2-3	TGTGCCAGCAGCCTCCCGACAGGGTGGACAGATACGCAGTATTTT	CASSLPTGWTDTQYF
TRBV6-5	NA	NA	TRBJ2-7	TGTGCCAGCAGTTACCGGCTTACCTACGAGCGGTACTTC	CASSYRLTYERYF
TRBV7-9	NA	NA	TRBJ1-2	TGTGCCAGCAGCTTAGTTCCCAGCTATGGCTACACCTTC	CASSLVPSYGYTF
TRBV7-3	TRBD2	NA	TRBJ2-5	TGTGCCAGCAGCTTAAATTCGGGACTAGCGGTAGAGACCCAGTACTTC	CASSLNSGLAVETQYF
TRBV11-3	TRBD1	NA	TRBJ2-7	TGTGCCAGCAGCTTCAGCGTAGGGACAGGGAACTACGAGCAGTACTTC	CASSFSVGTGNYEQYF
TRBV14	NA	NA	TRBJ2-1	TGTGCCAGCAGCCAATCCGCGGGGCAGGTTTACAATGAGCAGTTCTTC	CASSQSAGQVYNEQFF
TRBV5-6	NA	NA	TRBJ2-3	TGTGCCAGCAGCTTGGAAGGAGCCGAGCATACGCAGTATTTT	CASSLEGAEHTQYF
TRBV27	NA	NA	TRBJ2-3	TGTGCCACCAGCAGGACTCCTCGGGATACGCAGTATTTT	CATSRTPRDTQYF
TRBV11-2	TRBD1	NA	TRBJ1-2	TGTGCCAGCAGCGGGATACAGGGGGGCTATGGCTACACCTTC	CASSGIQGGYGYTF